This TCR beta chain was retrieved from a study of shared clonotypes between healthy human individuals. Overall study context: Three plates each covered CD4 naive and memory; CD8 naive two, CD8 memory one.

Whole-study findings and limits: How much donors shared clonotypes was expected to be affected by sequencing depth.

The CDR3 runs to 14 residues. CDR1 is LNHDA, CDR2 SQIVND, per germline (reference sequence). Deletions cut 6 bases from V and 5 bases from J, with 16 bases between. Genomic DNA of every subset was divided equally among multiple immunoSEQ plates. Original processing methods: Owing to the provision of junction-only sequences devoid of quality scores by immunoSEQ, filtering differed. Sequencing used immunoSEQ multiplex PCR; TCRdb keeps in-frame clones, though not all of them. Clone size and the V and J calls come from that table; the DNA yielded D and trimming. Here the sample spans roughly 760,000 clones, roughly 70% being singletons. This clone was counted only a few times. Its specificity is unknown.

The V and J genes are TRBV19 and TRBJ1-1; perhaps TRBD1 as D (6 bases). Sequenced material: memory CD4+ T cells sorted from blood. The subset: CD45RA-negative fraction. This TCR derives from a woman aged 25-40 years in good health. CDR3 DNA sequence: TGTGCCAGTAGAAAGGGGGTCGGGCCTACTGAAGCTTTCTTT. Residues: CASRKGVGPTEAFF.